The 22 T cell receptor beta chains in this list originate from one sample, sequenced in a study of T cells in Graves' hyperthyroidism and ophthalmopathy. RNA transcripts yielded amplified TCR beta CDR3 regions. An initial round of RT-PCR targeting the TCR CDR3 relied on the HTBI primer set. TCRdb re-derived calls from the multiplex PCR reads in MiXCR, one entry per CDR3 protein. Altogether a few hundred thousand distinct CDR3 sequences are present, about 15% being singletons, with the ten largest covering 6.5% to 8%. The sequencing input was blood. The receptor set was obtained from a woman aged 25 to 39 with Graves' hyperthyroidism.

This clonotype showed up many times. V usage is TRBV28 and J usage is TRBJ1-6; tentative D call: TRBD1 (5 bases). Looked up from germline, CDR1 is MDHEN and CDR2 is SYDVKM. Trimming left V 2 bases short and J 9 bases short, with 20 bases between. This CDR3 has 17 amino acids. Written as DNA, the CDR3 is TGTGCCAGCAGTTTACTGAGGCAGGGTGCTTCTTTTTCACCCCTCCACTTT. Amino acids: CASSLLRQGASFSPLHF.

This chain joins TRBV28 and TRBJ2-2, with D maybe TRBD1 (6 bases). The CDR3 is 15 amino acids. Germline CDR1 and CDR2: MDHEN and SYDVKM. With 3 bases removed from V and 5 bases from J, the gap between germline ends came to 13 bases. The CDR3 DNA follows: TGTGCCAGCAGTTTGGGCAGGGGTTCGACCGGGGAGCTGTTTTTT. Its translation: CASSLGRGSTGELFF.

This clonotype showed up just once. The chain is built from TRBV12-3 or TRBV12-4 and TRBJ1-5; tentatively, D is TRBD1 (6 bases). The CDR3 sequence is 14 residues long. Between the trimmed V and J ends, which lost 5 bases and 10 bases, there was a span of 18 bases. CDR3 protein: CASSPDRPRRPQHF. DNA for the CDR3: TGTGCCAGCAGTCCCGACAGGCCCCGCCGACCCCAGCATTTT.

The chain recombines TRBV6-1 with TRBJ1-1, with no clear D. CDR1 and CDR2 from the germline V gene are MNHNS and SASEGT. The CDR3 runs 13 residues. V was clipped by 6 bases and J by 2 bases, with 10 bases between them. CDR3: CASREQINTEAFF. CDR3 nucleotides: TGTGCCAGCAGGGAACAGATAAACACTGAAGCTTTCTTT.

The rearrangement links TRBV24-1 to TRBJ2-1; 8 bases agree with TRBD2. The germline gives CDR1 KGHDR, CDR2 SFDVKD. The V and J ends lost 10 bases and 0 bases, in that order; junction bases with no gene match: 13. The CDR3 has 17 residues. CDR3 protein: CATPHQVLADSYNEQFF. In nucleotides, the CDR3 is TGTGCCACACCCCACCAGGTACTAGCGGACTCCTACAATGAGCAGTTCTTC.

V and J are TRBV6-2 or TRBV6-3 and TRBJ2-1, with D perhaps matching TRBD2 (6 bases). The CDR3 contains 17 residues. Germline-derived CDR1 and CDR2 are MNHEY and SVGEGT. Trimming cost V 3 bases and J 0 bases, with 15 bases left between them. The CDR3 is CASSYLMEGFSYNEQFF. The CDR3 DNA reads as TGTGCCAGCAGTTATTTAATGGAGGGATTCTCCTACAATGAGCAGTTCTTC.

This clonotype was recorded at least ten times. V is TRBV7-2 and J is TRBJ2-5, with 8 bases fitting TRBD2. The germline V gene encodes CDR1 SGHTA and CDR2 FQGNSA. This CDR3 is built from 16 residues. The ends lost 2 bases at V and 1 base at J; junction bases unmatched: 6. The CDR3 spells CASSLSSTSGQETQYF. As DNA, the CDR3 is TGTGCCAGCAGCTTAAGCTCAACTAGCGGCCAAGAGACCCAGTACTTC.

The chain uses TRBV15 and TRBJ2-7; D uncertain. The CDR3 has 14 amino acids. Germline lookup yields CDR1 LNHNV and CDR2 YYDKDF (reference sequence). Trimming shortened V by 0 bases and J by 6 bases, and 12 bases separated the two germline ends. CDR3 nucleotides: TGTGCCACCAGCAGAGATCTGGCCTCTCCCGAGCAGTACTTC. Its protein is CATSRDLASPEQYF.

The gene calls are TRBV19 and TRBJ2-3; D could derive from TRBD1 or TRBD2 (5 bases each). The germline V gene has CDR1 LNHDA and CDR2 SQIVND (reference sequence). The CDR3 contains 15 residues. The V gene lost 7 bases and the J gene lost 6 bases, with 20 bases spanning the gap. The CDR3 DNA follows: TGTGCCAGTATGGGACGGTTAGGGCCCAGTGATACGCAGTATTTT. Its translation: CASMGRLGPSDTQYF.

The chain couples TRBV9 to TRBJ2-7; tentatively, D is TRBD1 or TRBD2 (5 bases each). The V gene's germline CDR1 is SGDLS and CDR2 YYNGEE. Deletions cut 1 base from V and 0 bases from J, with 11 bases between. CDR3 length: 15 residues. CDR3 sequence (DNA): TGTGCCAGCAGCGTACGGGCTGGGGGCTCCTACGAGCAGTACTTC. This gives the protein CASSVRAGGSYEQYF.

Concerning this clonotype itself: A much larger clone lies a single base off, so this may be a read error. The CDR3 is CASSLHNNLSEKLFF. CDR3 coding DNA: TGTGCCAGCTCACTACATAACAACTTGAGTGAAAAACTGTTTTTT. This chain uses TRBV18 with TRBJ1-4; D gene uncertain. Germline V gene data show CDR1 as KGHSH and CDR2 as LQKENI. The V end was cut by 4 bases, the J end by 7 bases, with 16 bases between. The CDR3 has 15 residues.

The sample holds many counts of this clonotype. The chain combines TRBV20-1 with TRBJ2-7; 7 positions agree with TRBD1. V lost 4 bases to trimming and J lost 6 bases; unmatched junction nucleotides: 9. Germline V CDR1 and CDR2: DFQATT, SNEGSKA (reference sequence). This CDR3 region has 13 residues. CDR3 protein: CSAKDRVDGEQYF. The CDR3 nucleotides read TGCAGTGCTAAAGACAGGGTCGACGGCGAGCAGTACTTC.

Worth noting for this clonotype: The CDR3 carries no conserved terminal phenylalanine or tryptophan, so it likely arises from a read error. The DNA for the CDR3 is TGCAGCGTTGAATCCGTGGGCACGGGTGGAAACACCATATATTCT. This encodes CSVESVGTGGNTIYS. The chain couples TRBV29-1 to TRBJ1-3; D ambiguous. Germline V CDR1 and CDR2: SQVTM, ANQGSEA. The V and J ends lost 2 bases and 3 bases respectively, with 14 bases between them. The CDR3 runs 15 residues.

This clonotype was counted ten times or more. The chain carries TRBV20-1 and TRBJ2-3; 11 nucleotides align to TRBD2. J lost 6 bases, V lost 4 bases, and 15 bases had no gene match. This CDR3 has 17 amino acids. Germline CDR1 DFQATT, CDR2 SNEGSKA (reference sequence). Here the CDR3 DNA reads TGCAGTGCTACAAACCCCCCTCGGGCTAGCGGGAGGGATACGCAGTATTTT. Residues: CSATNPPRASGRDTQYF.

As to this clonotype: Possible read error: a much larger clone is one base away. This rearrangement joins TRBV6-1 to TRBJ2-1; 7 bases map to TRBD2. Losses at the gene ends were 8 bases for V and 8 bases for J; bases not matched to a gene: 9. The CDR3 contains 13 residues. The germline V gene encodes CDR1 MNHNS and CDR2 SASEGT. CDR3 DNA sequence: TGTGCCAGCCAGAGACTAGCTCCCTATGAGCAGTTCTTC. As protein: CASQRLAPYEQFF.

This clonotype was recorded many times. The rearrangement uses TRBV5-1 and TRBJ2-1; D is perhaps TRBD2 (5 bases). CDR3 length equals 14 residues. In germline, CDR1 is SGHRS, CDR2 YFSETQ. V was shortened by 4 bases and J by 7 bases, with 15 bases between the two germline ends. CDR3 nucleotides: TGCGCCAGCAGCACGAGAGGAGGCCGGAATGAGCAGTTCTTC. Translated, it gives CASSTRGGRNEQFF.

This clonotype was detected a few times. The V gene is TRBV14, the J gene TRBJ1-2, with 8 bases aligning to TRBD1. This CDR3 has 15 residues. Germline CDR1 SGHDN, CDR2 FVKESK. With V trimmed by 2 bases and J by 6 bases, 8 bases remained unmatched. The CDR3 loop reads CASSQFATGADGYTF. The CDR3 DNA follows: TGTGCCAGCAGCCAATTTGCGACAGGGGCCGATGGCTACACCTTC.

J is TRBJ2-7 and V is TRBV18; 12 bases match TRBD1. The germline gives CDR1 KGHSH, CDR2 LQKENI. With V trimmed by 3 bases and J by 6 bases, 9 bases remained unmatched. CDR3 length: 16 residues. The CDR3 DNA reads as TGTGCCAGCTCACCCGATACCGGGACAGGGGGCTTCGAGCAGTACTTC. This sequence encodes CASSPDTGTGGFEQYF.

This sequence joins TRBV7-9 and TRBJ2-6, with unresolved D. The CDR3 has 16 amino acids. Germline CDR1 reads SEHNR; CDR2 reads FQNEAQ (reference sequence). Trimming took off 2 bases at V and 0 bases at J, with 8 bases between the two ends. CDR3 coding DNA: TGTGCCAGCAGCTTATCCCGGAACTCTGGGGCCAACGTCCTGACTTTC. Translating it yields CASSLSRNSGANVLTF.

This clonotype was counted ten times or more. The V call is TRBV10-3, the J call TRBJ2-7; possible D gene TRBD2, 5 bases. Between the trimmed V and J ends, which lost 6 bases and 4 bases, there was a span of 10 bases. Germline CDR1 reads ENHRY; CDR2 reads SYGVKD. The CDR3 runs to 12 residues. In nucleotides, the CDR3 is TGTGCCATCAGGGGGTCGGGATACGAGCAGTACTTC. Amino acids: CAIRGSGYEQYF.

The chain recombines TRBV4-1 with TRBJ2-6, with D perhaps given as TRBD1 or TRBD2 (5 bases each). Trimming took 0 bases from V and 4 from J, leaving 16 bases between them. The CDR3 has 18 residues. From germline, CDR1 is MGHRA and CDR2 YSYEKL. As DNA, the CDR3 is TGCGCCAGCAGCCAAGATAATACGGGGCGAGCCGGGGCCAACGTCCTGACTTTC. It translates to CASSQDNTGRAGANVLTF.

This clonotype was seen at least ten times. The chain joins TRBV11-2 to TRBJ2-3; D is undetermined. V dropped 6 bases and J dropped 0 bases, with 13 bases sitting between them. Germline V gene data show CDR1 as SGHAT and CDR2 as FQNNGV. The CDR3 is made up of 15 amino acids. In DNA, the CDR3 is TGTGCCAGCAGTCTCAGTCTCGCTAGCACAGATACGCAGTATTTT. Its protein is CASSLSLASTDTQYF.